A selection of T cell receptor beta chains follows, all from one sample in a study of T cells in Graves' hyperthyroidism and ophthalmopathy. TCRdb reprocessed the multiplex PCR reads via MiXCR and lists one record per CDR3 protein. Here the sample spans 600,000 to 850,000 distinct CDR3 sequences, approximately 18% being singletons. Sequencing was done on a sample of blood. Receptors originate from a woman in her fifties or sixties with Graves' hyperthyroidism that later progressed to Graves' ophthalmopathy. Each CDR3 is given with its conserved first and last residue. The order of the fields is V gene, J gene, D gene, clone size, CDR3 DNA, CDR3 protein. D genes are given only for firm matches. Clone size is stated in some rows and not others, as once, few, many or a class when expanded.

TRBV24-1	TRBJ1-2	TRBD1	-	TGTGCCACCAGTGATTTGCCTCCCCCGGGACAGTCCTATGGCTACACCTTC	CATSDLPPPGQSYGYTF
TRBV12-3/TRBV12-4	TRBJ2-1	-	-	TGTGCCAGCAGCCTGGGGTTTGGTGAGGTCGATGAGCAGTTCTTC	CASSLGFGEVDEQFF
TRBV12-3/TRBV12-4	TRBJ2-3	TRBD1	many	TGTGCCAGCAGTTTAGCGACAGGGGGCGGCCCAGATACGCAGTATTTT	CASSLATGGGPDTQYF
TRBV19	TRBJ2-5	-	once	TGTGCCAGTAGTATGGGTCCATACCAAGAGACCCAGTACTTC	CASSMGPYQETQYF
TRBV5-5	TRBJ2-2	-	few	TGTGCCAGCAGCTGGGAGGGGGCCGGGGAGCTGTTTTTT	CASSWEGAGELFF
TRBV6-4	TRBJ2-2	-	few	TGTGCCAGCAGTGACAATGGAGCCGGGGAGCTGTTTTTT	CASSDNGAGELFF
TRBV7-6	TRBJ2-3	TRBD2	many	TGTGCCAGCAGCCCGGGGGCTAGCGGGGGGAGCACAGATACGCAGTATTTT	CASSPGASGGSTDTQYF
TRBV10-3	TRBJ2-3	TRBD2	few	TGTGCCATGAAAAGCGGGGTGGGCACAGATACGCAGTATTTT	CAMKSGVGTDTQYF
TRBV5-1	TRBJ2-7	-	few	TGCGCCAGCAGCTTGTCAGGCCCGAGCTCCTACGAGCAGTACTTC	CASSLSGPSSYEQYF
TRBV20-1	TRBJ2-7	-	many	TGCAGTGCTAGAGATCGGCCCTACGAGCAGTACTTC	CSARDRPYEQYF
TRBV2	TRBJ1-5	-	few	TGTGCCAGCAAGGAACAGGTAGTCGAGCCCCAGCATTTT	CASKEQVVEPQHF
TRBV2	TRBJ2-7	-	many	TGTGCCAGCAGTGAAGCGAGGTTAAGCTACGAGCAGTACTTC	CASSEARLSYEQYF
TRBV30	TRBJ2-3	TRBD2	many	TGTGCCTCAGAACTAGCGGGGGTAACAGATACGCAGTATTTT	CASELAGVTDTQYF
TRBV3-1	TRBJ1-3	-	few	TGTGCCAGCAGCCAGGCCGGGCGTCTGAGGGCTGGTGGAAACACCATATATTTT	CASSQAGRLRAGGNTIYF
TRBV3-1	TRBJ1-2	TRBD1	many	TGTGCCAGCAGCCGCCCGGGACAGATTAACTATGGCTACACCTTC	CASSRPGQINYGYTF
TRBV2	TRBJ1-6	-	many	TGTGCCAGCAGTGAAAGGGAGACAATAAATAATTCACCCCTCCACTTT	CASSERETINNSPLHF
TRBV20-1	TRBJ2-3	-	many	TGCAGTGCTAGGATAGATCAAGATACGCAGTATTTT	CSARIDQDTQYF
TRBV25-1	TRBJ2-5	TRBD2	few	TGTGCCAGCAGTCAATACGGGGGGGGCCGGGGAGAGACCCAGTACTTC	CASSQYGGGRGETQYF
TRBV2	TRBJ1-6	-	-	TGTGCCAGCAGTGAAAAGATTAGCTCCTATAATTCACCCCTCCACTTT	CASSEKISSYNSPLHF
TRBV12-3/TRBV12-4	TRBJ2-3	TRBD2	few	TGTGCCAGCAGACCTCCGGGACTAGATACAGATACGCAGTATTTT	CASRPPGLDTDTQYF
TRBV7-7	TRBJ1-3	-	-	TGTGCTAGCAGCCCAACCGGGAAAGGAAACACCATATATTTT	CASSPTGKGNTIYF
TRBV29-1	TRBJ2-2	TRBD2	many	TGCAGCGTCTCGGGACTAGCGGGGGGGGGCACCGGGGAGCTGTTTTTT	CSVSGLAGGGTGELFF
TRBV4-2	TRBJ2-3	TRBD1	-	TGTGCCAGCAGCTTCCCAGGGGGCGCAGATACGCAGTATTTT	CASSFPGGADTQYF
TRBV2	TRBJ2-1	-	many	TGTGCCAGCAAGGGGGGGGACTACAATGAGCAGTTCTTC	CASKGGDYNEQFF
TRBV20-1	TRBJ2-1	TRBD1	many	TGCAGTGCGAGCCGGGACAGTACCTACAATGAGCAGTTCTTC	CSASRDSTYNEQFF
TRBV20-1	TRBJ2-3	TRBD1	many	TGCAGTGCTAGAGGGCGGACAGGGGAAGATACGCAGTATTTT	CSARGRTGEDTQYF
TRBV7-2	TRBJ1-4	-	many	TGTGCCAGCAGCTTATTAGGTCAGGGCCGCGAAAAACTGTTTTTT	CASSLLGQGREKLFF
TRBV28	TRBJ2-7	-	few	TGTGCCAGCAGGAACCAGGGGATTAAAACCTACGAGCAGTACTTC	CASRNQGIKTYEQYF
TRBV12-3/TRBV12-4	TRBJ1-4	TRBD1	-	TGTGCCAGCGAAGGACAGGGGGCTAATGAAAAACTGTTTTTT	CASEGQGANEKLFF
TRBV5-1	TRBJ2-7	-	many	TGCGCCAGCAGCTTGGGAGCAGGAGCCTACGAGCAGTACTTC	CASSLGAGAYEQYF
TRBV11-2	TRBJ2-3	-	many	TGTGCCAGCAGCTTAGAGCGGGGCGAGAGCACAGATACGCAGTATTTT	CASSLERGESTDTQYF
TRBV29-1	TRBJ2-3	TRBD2	many	TGCAGCGTTGCGTCCAGCGGGGGACGCACAGATACGCAGTATTTT	CSVASSGGRTDTQYF
TRBV5-5	TRBJ2-7	TRBD2	-	TGTGCCAGCAGCCCCCGGGGAGGGAGAGGAAGTTACGAGCAGTACTTC	CASSPRGGRGSYEQYF
TRBV6-1	TRBJ2-2	TRBD1	many	TGTGCCAGCGGCTGGGACAGTCCGAACACCGGGGAGCTGTTTTTT	CASGWDSPNTGELFF
TRBV5-1	TRBJ1-4	-	-	TGCGCCAGCAGCTTGGTAGGGGGTGAAAATGAAAAACTGTTTTTT	CASSLVGGENEKLFF
TRBV7-6	TRBJ2-2	-	-	TGTGCCAGCAGAAATAGTGCCGGGGGTGAGGACACCGGGGAGCTGTTTTTT	CASRNSAGGEDTGELFF
TRBV6-2/TRBV6-3	TRBJ1-1	-	few	TGTGCCAGCAGTGCCTACACGGGCACTGAAGCTTTCTTT	CASSAYTGTEAFF
TRBV28	TRBJ2-5	-	many	TGTGCCAGCAGTTTGCTTACGGGGGTGGAGACCCAGTACTTC	CASSLLTGVETQYF
TRBV4-1	TRBJ1-4	-	-	TGCGCCAGCAGCCAAGTCCTGGGGAAAAATGAAAAACTGTTTTTT	CASSQVLGKNEKLFF
TRBV7-9	TRBJ1-1	TRBD1	-	TGTGCCAGCAGCTTCCCATCTATCCGGACAGGGGGGGACACTGAAGCTTTCTTT	CASSFPSIRTGGDTEAFF
TRBV20-1	TRBJ1-1	TRBD1	few	TGCAGTGCTAGGGGGGACAGCCCTATGAACACTGAAGCTTTCTTT	CSARGDSPMNTEAFF
TRBV6-1	TRBJ1-5	-	-	TGTGCCAGCAGGGACGACAGGCGAGGTCAGCCCCAGCATTTT	CASRDDRRGQPQHF
TRBV7-3	TRBJ1-1	-	-	TGTGCCAGCAGCTGGGCGGGGCAGAACACTGAAGCTTTCTTT	CASSWAGQNTEAFF
TRBV19	TRBJ1-5	TRBD1	-	TGTGCCAGTAGTATCCCCCAGGGGGGGCATCAGCCCCAGCATTTT	CASSIPQGGHQPQHF
TRBV30	TRBJ1-1	TRBD1	-	TGTGCCTGGAGTGTCGACAGGGTGGACACTGAAGCTATCTTT	CAWSVDRVDTEAIF
TRBV20-1	TRBJ1-5	-	few	TGCAGTGCTAGAAAACTTGTGACAAAACAAGATCAGCCCCAGCATTTT	CSARKLVTKQDQPQHF
TRBV6-1	TRBJ2-7	TRBD1	-	TGTGCCAGCGATCTTTCCGGGACAGGGGTTTACGAGCAGTACTTC	CASDLSGTGVYEQYF
TRBV3-1	TRBJ1-6	-	many	TGTGCCAGCAGCCAAGAGGGCACAAATTCACCCCTCCACTTT	CASSQEGTNSPLHF
TRBV5-5	TRBJ1-3	-	-	TGTGCCAGCAGCTTGGCAGACCCTGGAAACACCATATATTTT	CASSLADPGNTIYF
TRBV30	TRBJ1-2	-	few	TGTGCCTGGGGCTACGAAACCTACGATGGCTACACCTTC	CAWGYETYDGYTF
TRBV6-1	TRBJ2-7	TRBD1	-	TGTGCCAGCAGTGAAGAACTCGGGACAGGATCCTACGAGCAGTACTTC	CASSEELGTGSYEQYF
TRBV4-2	TRBJ2-3	TRBD2	-	TGTGCCAGCAGCCAACCCCGGGCGCGGGGGGGAGCAGATACGCAGTATTTT	CASSQPRARGGADTQYF
TRBV6-9	TRBJ1-6	TRBD1	few	TGTGCCAGCAGTTATTTAACAGGGGTCCCACCCAATTCACCCCCCCACTTT	CASSYLTGVPPNSPPHF
TRBV20-1	TRBJ1-5	-	-	TGCAGTGCTCTTAGGGGGTCGGATCAGCCCCAGCATTTT	CSALRGSDQPQHF
TRBV3-1	TRBJ1-1	-	many	TGTGCCAGCAGCCAAAGGGGTTCCGGACACACTGAAGCTTTCTTT	CASSQRGSGHTEAFF
TRBV6-2/TRBV6-3	TRBJ1-1	-	-	TGTGCCAGCAGTGAAGGACAGCGGAGGACTGAAGCTTTCTTT	CASSEGQRRTEAFF
TRBV9	TRBJ1-4	-	few	TGTGCCAGCAGTGCAGGGAGTAGAGCTGAAAAACTGTTTTTT	CASSAGSRAEKLFF
TRBV3-1	TRBJ2-5	TRBD2	many	TGTGCCAGCAGCCTCCGACTAGCGGGAACCCAAGAGACCCAGTACTTC	CASSLRLAGTQETQYF
TRBV27	TRBJ2-7	-	once	TGCGCCAGCAGTGTCGGAGACTTCGCCTACGAGCAGTACTTC	CASSVGDFAYEQYF
TRBV2	TRBJ2-2	TRBD2	many	TGTGCCAGCAGTGATACTAGCGGGGGGAACACCGGGGAGCTGTTTTTT	CASSDTSGGNTGELFF